This TCR beta chain was sequenced for a study of blood T cell repertoires in COVID-19. Data came from immunoSEQ multiplex PCR; TCRdb stores just in-frame clones and leaves some out. Of roughly 300,000 clones in the sample, roughly 86% are singletons; the top ten hold under 2%. This clone has only a few counts. The CDR3 totals 14 residues. Germline values: CDR1 LNHDA, CDR2 SQIVND (reference sequence). V lost 5 bases to trimming and J lost 1 base, with 11 bases between them. The chain has TRBV19 and TRBJ1-1; no reliable D call. This receptor was identified in a woman aged 45-59 years with acute or convalescent COVID-19. Sequenced sample: peripheral blood. The CDR3 DNA follows: TGTGCCAGTAGTGCGAATATCCAGAACACTGAAGCTTTCTTT. Translating gives CASSANIQNTEAFF.